The next 6 T cell receptor beta chains were all read from a single sample in a study of human T cells and chemical hapten exposure. TCRdb reanalysed the RACE reads using MiXCR and keeps one entry per CDR3 protein. Of tens of thousands of distinct CDR3 sequences in the sample, roughly 10% were seen once. Regarding time point: pre-sensitization, week 0. Treatment meaning: therapeutic diphenylcyclopropenone sensitization with weekly scalp DPC. This specimen was whole blood, taken in connection with sensitization to the hapten diphenylcyclopropenone (DPC). Source of these receptors: a man under 40 with alopecia areata. Some clones in this sample may be carry-over from other donors' samples.

This clonotype has a handful of counts. The CDR3, as DNA: TGTGCCAGTAGTATAGATCCCGGCGGGAGAGCGAATAATGAGCAGTTCTTC. Its protein product is CASSIDPGGRANNEQFF. The V call is TRBV19, the J call TRBJ2-1; 7 positions match TRBD2. Germline V lookup: CDR1 LNHDA, CDR2 SQIVND (reference sequence). This CDR3 comprises 17 residues. V lost 0 bases to trimming and J lost 7 bases; unmatched junction nucleotides: 12.

This clonotype has at least ten counts. The chain joins TRBV6-5 to TRBJ1-1; D uncertain. V lost 4 bases and J lost 1, with 13 bases in between. Germline values: CDR1 MNHEY, CDR2 SVGAGI. CDR3 length: 15 residues. The CDR3 sequence: CASSFSSGANTEAFF. CDR3 nucleotide sequence: TGTGCCAGCAGTTTTTCTTCAGGCGCGAACACTGAAGCTTTCTTT.

At least ten counts were recorded for this clonotype. The chain uses TRBV19 and TRBJ2-1, with TRBD2 identical over 11 bases. Germline-derived CDR1 and CDR2 are LNHDA and SQIVND (reference sequence). The ends lost 7 bases at V and 6 bases at J; junction bases unmatched: 8. The CDR3 consists of 15 residues. Here the CDR3 reads CASTETGTSGNEQFF. Written as DNA, the CDR3 is TGTGCCAGTACCGAGACCGGGACTAGCGGCAATGAGCAGTTCTTC.

By sample fraction, this clonotype is medium-sized. The V and J genes are TRBV28 and TRBJ2-3; 12 nucleotides agree with TRBD2. The CDR3 is 16 amino acids. The germline V gene has CDR1 MDHEN and CDR2 SYDVKM. J was trimmed by 6 bases and V by 5 bases; bases with no gene match: 9. The CDR3 region is CASSPSSGRALDTQYF. The CDR3 coding sequence is TGTGCCAGCAGTCCCTCTAGCGGGAGGGCCCTGGATACGCAGTATTTT.

At least ten counts were recorded for this clonotype. The rearrangement uses TRBV18 and TRBJ2-1; D is perhaps TRBD1 (6 bases). The CDR3 is made up of 16 amino acids. V was shortened by 1 base and J by 6 bases, with 16 bases between the two germline ends. The germline V gene encodes CDR1 KGHSH and CDR2 LQKENI. As DNA, the CDR3 is TGTGCCAGCTCACCACGGGACAACAGGATTTTCAATGAGCAGTTCTTC. It specifies CASSPRDNRIFNEQFF.

There are many counts of this clonotype. V and J are TRBV12-3 or TRBV12-4 and TRBJ1-1, with D hard to call. V lost 2 bases and J 1 base, leaving 11 bases between the germline ends. CDR3 length: 15 amino acids. The CDR3 protein is CASSLLWQPNTEAFF. The CDR3, as DNA: TGTGCCAGCAGTTTACTGTGGCAACCGAACACTGAAGCTTTCTTT.